Sequencing of this T cell receptor (beta chain) was carried out in a study of T-cell reconstitution after alpha-beta-depleted transplantation in children. This clonotype was observed at least ten times. Germline values: CDR1 LNHDA, CDR2 SQIVND (reference sequence). Unmatched junction bases numbered 20, after V lost 3 bases and J lost 1 base. This CDR3 contains 20 residues. The TCRbeta library incorporated unique molecular identifiers. MiXCR, run by TCRdb on the PCR reads, gives a single entry per CDR3 protein. The sample gives hundreds of thousands of distinct CDR3 sequences, roughly 10% of which show up once; roughly 27% is in the top ten.

The chain employs TRBV19 and TRBJ1-1; TRBD1 matches 7 bases. The receptor was isolated from a child under two years old with acute myeloid leukemia, due to receive a stem cell transplant. This specimen was PBMCs, taken before TCRalphabeta/CD19-depleted stem cell transplant. CDR3 coding DNA: TGTGCCAGTAGTATCCCCCGGGACAGCCGACCAAAGCTTGCGAACACTGAAGCTTTCTTT. It translates to CASSIPRDSRPKLANTEAFF.